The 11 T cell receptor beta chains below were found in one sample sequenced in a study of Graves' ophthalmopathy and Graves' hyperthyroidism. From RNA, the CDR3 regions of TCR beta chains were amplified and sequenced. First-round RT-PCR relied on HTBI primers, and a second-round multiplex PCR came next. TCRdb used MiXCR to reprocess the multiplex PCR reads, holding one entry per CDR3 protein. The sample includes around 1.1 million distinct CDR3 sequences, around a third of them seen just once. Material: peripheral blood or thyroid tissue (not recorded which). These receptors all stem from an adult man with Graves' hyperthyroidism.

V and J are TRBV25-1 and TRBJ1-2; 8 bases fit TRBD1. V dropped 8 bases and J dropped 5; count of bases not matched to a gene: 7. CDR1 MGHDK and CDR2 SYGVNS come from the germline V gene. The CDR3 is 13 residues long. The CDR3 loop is CASRTDRGYGYTF. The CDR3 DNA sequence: TGTGCCAGCCGGACCGACAGGGGTTATGGCTACACCTTC.

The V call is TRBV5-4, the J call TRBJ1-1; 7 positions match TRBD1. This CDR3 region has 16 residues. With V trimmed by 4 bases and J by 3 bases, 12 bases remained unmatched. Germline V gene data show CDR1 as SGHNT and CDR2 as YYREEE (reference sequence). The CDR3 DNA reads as TGTGCCAGCAGCGCAAGGGGGCCACGGCAACACACTGAAGCTTTCTTT. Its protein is CASSARGPRQHTEAFF.

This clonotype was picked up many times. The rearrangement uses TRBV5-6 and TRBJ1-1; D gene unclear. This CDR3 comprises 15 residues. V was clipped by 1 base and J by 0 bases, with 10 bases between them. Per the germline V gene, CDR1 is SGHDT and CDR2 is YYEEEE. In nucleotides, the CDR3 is TGTGCCAGCAGCTTGCTGGGAGTCATGAACACTGAAGCTTTCTTT. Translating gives CASSLLGVMNTEAFF.

The CDR3 coding sequence is TGCAGTGCTCCGTCGGGCGGTTCGGAGACCCAGCATTTT. It yields the protein CSAPSGGSETQHF. The chain joins TRBV20-1 to TRBJ1-5; no definite D call. CDR1 and CDR2 from the germline V gene are DFQATT and SNEGSKA (reference sequence). CDR3 length: 13 residues. Trimming cost V 5 bases and J 11 bases, with 19 bases left between them.

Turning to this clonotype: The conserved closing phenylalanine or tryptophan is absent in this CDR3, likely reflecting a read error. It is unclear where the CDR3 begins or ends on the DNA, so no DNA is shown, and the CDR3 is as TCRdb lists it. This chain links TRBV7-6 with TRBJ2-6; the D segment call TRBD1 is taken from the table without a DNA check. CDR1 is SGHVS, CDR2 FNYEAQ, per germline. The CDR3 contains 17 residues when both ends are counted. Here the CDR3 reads CASSHGQGSSGANVLVL.

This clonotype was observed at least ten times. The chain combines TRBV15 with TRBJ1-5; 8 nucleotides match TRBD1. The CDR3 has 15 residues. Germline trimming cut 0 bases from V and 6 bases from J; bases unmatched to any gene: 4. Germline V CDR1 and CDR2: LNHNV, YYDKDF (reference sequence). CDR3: CATSRDDRGLQPQHF. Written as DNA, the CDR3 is TGTGCCACCAGCAGAGACGACAGGGGACTTCAGCCCCAGCATTTT.

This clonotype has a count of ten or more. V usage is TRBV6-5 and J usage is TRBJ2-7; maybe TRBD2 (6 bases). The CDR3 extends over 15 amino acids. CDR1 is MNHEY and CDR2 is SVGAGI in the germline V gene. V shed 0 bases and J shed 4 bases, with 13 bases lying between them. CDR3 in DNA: TGTGCCAGCAGTTACTCTCCCGGGGGTGGATACGAGCAGTACTTC. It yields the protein CASSYSPGGGYEQYF.

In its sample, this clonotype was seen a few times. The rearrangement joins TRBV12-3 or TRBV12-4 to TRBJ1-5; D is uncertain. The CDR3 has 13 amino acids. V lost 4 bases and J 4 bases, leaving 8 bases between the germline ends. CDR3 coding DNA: TGTGCCAGCAGTTACCCGGAGAATCAGCCCCAGCATTTT. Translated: CASSYPENQPQHF.

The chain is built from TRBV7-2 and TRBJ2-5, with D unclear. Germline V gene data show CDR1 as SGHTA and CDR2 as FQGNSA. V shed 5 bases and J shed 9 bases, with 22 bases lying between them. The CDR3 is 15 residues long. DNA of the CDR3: TGTGCCAGCAGCGTCGGACCGTATAGCAATCAGCCCCAGTACTTC. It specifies CASSVGPYSNQPQYF.

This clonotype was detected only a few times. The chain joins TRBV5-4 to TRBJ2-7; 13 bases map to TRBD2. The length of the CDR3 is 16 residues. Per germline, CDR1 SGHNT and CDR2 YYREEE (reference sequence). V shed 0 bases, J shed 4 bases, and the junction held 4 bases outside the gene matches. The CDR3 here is CASSLARTSGSYEQYF. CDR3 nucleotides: TGTGCCAGCAGCTTGGCTCGGACTAGCGGGAGTTACGAGCAGTACTTC.

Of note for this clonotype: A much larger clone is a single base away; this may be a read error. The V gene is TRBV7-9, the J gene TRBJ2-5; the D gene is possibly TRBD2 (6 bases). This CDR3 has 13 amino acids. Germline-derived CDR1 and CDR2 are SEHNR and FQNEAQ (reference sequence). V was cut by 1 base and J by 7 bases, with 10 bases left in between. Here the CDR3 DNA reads TGTGCCAGCAGCTTAGTTCCTAGCGCGACCCAGTACTTC. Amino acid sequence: CASSLVPSATQYF.